These 28 T cell receptor beta chains share one sample of origin, sequenced in a study of blood T cells in healthy people across ages. Alongside a J-beta primer mix, a sample-barcoded 5' primer served in a second PCR lasting about 7 to 12 cycles. Each CDR3 protein gets one entry after TCRdb re-called the 5' RACE reads with MiXCR. The table records about 1 million distinct CDR3 sequences, under 45% of them present only once. The source material was blood. These receptor sequences come from a woman in her sixties or seventies in good health.

The rearrangement joins TRBV27 to TRBJ2-3, with 7 bases fitting TRBD1. From germline, CDR1 is MNHEY and CDR2 SMNVEV (reference sequence). With 5 bases clipped from V and 1 base from J, the junction kept 12 bases outside the gene matches. This CDR3 spans 17 amino acids. This CDR3 reads CASSEMTGPARTDTQYF. The CDR3 DNA reads TGTGCCAGCAGTGAGATGACAGGGCCCGCCCGCACAGATACGCAGTATTTT.

This clonotype was observed many times. The V gene is TRBV10-3, the J gene TRBJ2-5; D ambiguous. Trimming shortened V by 8 bases and J by 11 bases, and 18 bases separated the two germline ends. CDR1 is ENHRY, CDR2 SYGVKD, per germline. This CDR3 is built from 12 residues. The CDR3 region has the DNA TGTGCCATCGCGACCTCCTTTCTACAGCAGTACTTC. Amino acids: CAIATSFLQQYF.

This clonotype has just a few counts. This chain connects TRBV27 to TRBJ2-1; 8 nucleotides agree with TRBD2. The V gene end was trimmed by 3 bases and the J gene end by 2 bases; junction bases not matched to a gene: 6. The CDR3 consists of 16 residues. Per germline, CDR1 MNHEY and CDR2 SMNVEV (reference sequence). The CDR3 region has the DNA TGTGCCAGCAGTTTCGTTAGCGGGACCGCCTACAATGAGCAGTTCTTC. It specifies CASSFVSGTAYNEQFF.

This chain connects TRBV3-1 to TRBJ2-3, with 10 bases lining up with TRBD2. V was pared by 0 bases and J by 1 base, with 4 bases of the junction left unmatched. Germline V gene sequence: CDR1 LGHDT, CDR2 YNNKEL (reference sequence). CDR3 length equals 17 residues. The DNA for the CDR3 is TGTGCCAGCAGCCAAGATACTAGCGGGATTCGCACAGATACGCAGTATTTT. This codes for CASSQDTSGIRTDTQYF.

This chain joins TRBV6-1 and TRBJ2-7; 9 bases map to TRBD1. V lost 7 bases to trimming and J lost 3 bases; unmatched junction nucleotides: 7. Germline assignment: CDR1 MNHNS and CDR2 SASEGT. The CDR3 extends over 14 amino acids. CDR3: CASTNRDRVYEQYF. The CDR3 DNA reads as TGTGCCAGCACTAACCGGGACAGGGTCTACGAGCAGTACTTC.

Remarks on this clonotype: An end of the junction does not agree with germline; a read error may underlie this. This chain links TRBV9 with TRBJ2-1; TRBD2 agrees at 8 bases. The CDR3 is made up of 15 amino acids. In germline, CDR1 is SGDLS, CDR2 YYNGEE. In DNA, the CDR3 is TGTGTCAGCAGCACAGGACTAGCAGCGCACAATGAGCAGTTCTTC. This gives the protein CVSSTGLAAHNEQFF.

This clonotype was observed a handful of times. This chain joins TRBV18 and TRBJ1-2; 8 bases match TRBD1. The CDR3 sequence is 15 residues long. Per germline, CDR1 KGHSH and CDR2 LQKENI. Trimming removed 3 bases from V and 5 bases from J; junction bases left unmatched: 8. The CDR3, as DNA: TGTGCCAGCTCACCTTCCGGGACAGGCTCATATGGCTACACCTTC. This gives the protein CASSPSGTGSYGYTF.

V gene TRBV6-6 combines with J gene TRBJ2-1, with a weak D call TRBD2 (6 bases). This CDR3 has 14 amino acids. Germline CDR1 is MNHNY and CDR2 is SVGAGI (reference sequence). V was pared by 11 bases and J by 3 bases, with 17 bases between. The DNA of the CDR3 is TGTGCCGCTGCCTCAGCGGGCCTCTACAATGAGCAGTTCTTC. Its protein is CAAASAGLYNEQFF.

The chain uses TRBV6-5 and TRBJ2-7; 7 positions match TRBD1. Unmatched junction bases numbered 2, after V lost 0 bases and J lost 0 bases. This CDR3 has 15 residues. Germline V gene sequence: CDR1 MNHEY, CDR2 SVGAGI. Here the CDR3 DNA reads TGTGCCAGCAGTTACTCCTGGGACAGCTCCTACGAGCAGTACTTC. Amino acid sequence: CASSYSWDSSYEQYF.

This clonotype was observed at least ten times. This rearrangement joins TRBV20-1 to TRBJ2-7; D possibly uses TRBD1 or TRBD2 (6 bases each). CDR3 length equals 15 residues. V was cut by 3 bases and J by 2 bases, with 17 bases left in between. Germline-derived CDR1 and CDR2 are DFQATT and SNEGSKA (reference sequence). The CDR3 region is CSASRGQADPYEQYF. The DNA of the CDR3 is TGCAGTGCTAGCCGGGGGCAGGCAGACCCCTACGAGCAGTACTTC.

This chain links TRBV21-1 with TRBJ2-7; the D segment call TRBD2 is taken from the table without a DNA check. TRBV21-1 is reported as a pseudogene. The CDR3 sequence is 16 residues long. As DNA, the CDR3 is TGTGCCAGCAGCAAAGGGCTAGCGGATAATAACAATGAGCAGTACTTC. Amino acid sequence: CASSKGLADNNNEQYF.

The rearrangement links TRBV7-2 to TRBJ2-5; tentative D call: TRBD2 (5 bases). With 2 bases removed from V and 2 bases from J, the gap between germline ends came to 12 bases. The length of the CDR3 is 15 residues. Germline loops: CDR1 SGHTA, CDR2 FQGNSA. CDR3 region: CASSLYSDSQETQYF. The CDR3 DNA is TGTGCCAGCAGCTTATATTCGGACTCTCAAGAGACCCAGTACTTC.

The J gene is TRBJ2-3, the V gene TRBV5-1, with D maybe TRBD2 (6 bases). The germline CDR1 and CDR2 sequences are SGHRS and YFSETQ. The V gene lost 2 bases and the J gene lost 0 bases, with 13 bases spanning the gap. The CDR3 sequence is 16 residues long. CDR3 DNA: TGCGCCAGCAGCTTTCGTGGTAGCGGAAGCACAGATACGCAGTATTTT. It yields the protein CASSFRGSGSTDTQYF.

CDR3 in DNA: TGCAGTGCTAGAGGGGAGACGGCTGGGGTAGATACGCAGTATTTT. Its translation is CSARGETAGVDTQYF. The chain couples TRBV20-1 to TRBJ2-3; a weak D match, TRBD2 (5 bases). CDR3 size: 15 residues. CDR1 is DFQATT, CDR2 SNEGSKA, per germline (reference sequence). Trimming took off 1 base at V and 5 bases at J, with 16 bases between the two ends.

This rearrangement joins TRBV7-2 to TRBJ2-5; 8 bases line up with TRBD2. Trimming cost V 3 bases and J 5 bases; bases outside gene matches: 5. CDR1 SGHTA and CDR2 FQGNSA come from the germline V gene. The CDR3 runs 14 residues. The CDR3 nucleotides read TGTGCCAGCAGCTTGGGACTAGATCACGAGACCCAGTACTTC. Its protein product is CASSLGLDHETQYF.

Here the CDR3 DNA reads TGTGCCAGCAGCATCGGGACAGGGGCGAACACTGAAGCTTTCTTT. Translating gives CASSIGTGANTEAFF. This chain uses TRBV7-9 with TRBJ1-1; TRBD1 matches 10 bases. V shed 5 bases, J shed 1 base, and the junction held 4 bases outside the gene matches. The germline gives CDR1 SEHNR, CDR2 FQNEAQ (reference sequence). The CDR3 has 15 residues.

This clonotype has more than one count but fewer than ten. V usage is TRBV28 and J usage is TRBJ2-7; 7 bases are a match to TRBD2. The ends lost 2 bases at V and 0 bases at J; junction bases unmatched: 4. The CDR3 covers 15 residues. The germline V gene encodes CDR1 MDHEN and CDR2 SYDVKM. For the CDR3, the DNA is TGTGCCAGCAGTTTACCAGCGGGAATCTCCTACGAGCAGTACTTC. Translation: CASSLPAGISYEQYF. The full variable domain, completed using reference TRBV28 and TRBJ2-7, is DVKVTQSSRYLVKRTGEKVFLECVQDMDHENMFWYRQDPGLGLRLIYFSYDVKMKEKGDIPEGYSVSREKKERFSLILESASTNQTSMYLCASSLPAGISYEQYFGPGTRLTVT.

This clonotype was counted a few times. The chain carries TRBV7-2 and TRBJ2-7, with TRBD1 as a possible D gene (6 bases). The length of the CDR3 is 15 residues. Trimming stripped 1 base from V and 3 bases from J, with 13 bases between. CDR1 SGHTA and CDR2 FQGNSA come from the germline V gene. DNA for the CDR3: TGTGCCAGCAGCTTAGATAGGGGGAGACACTACGAGCAGTACTTC. Amino acids: CASSLDRGRHYEQYF.

V is TRBV11-2 and J is TRBJ2-3; D gene uncertain. Trimming left V 5 bases short and J 1 base short, with 10 bases between. Looked up from germline, CDR1 is SGHAT and CDR2 is FQNNGV. The CDR3 is made up of 14 amino acids. The CDR3, as DNA: TGTGCCAGCAGCCCCATCTCCCGCACAGATACGCAGTATTTT. It encodes CASSPISRTDTQYF.

Points on this clonotype: An end of the junction does not agree with germline; a read error may underlie this. V gene TRBV5-1 combines with J gene TRBJ2-3; 7 bases fit TRBD1. Germline CDR1 is SGHRS and CDR2 is YFSETQ. The CDR3 is 15 amino acids. CDR3 bases: TGTGCCAGCAGCCCTCGGACAGGTCGCACAGATACGCAGTATTTT. This codes for CASSPRTGRTDTQYF.

A word on this clonotype: With a much larger clone just one base away, this may be a read error. J is TRBJ2-3 and V is TRBV5-6; 8 bases agree with TRBD2. The germline V gene encodes CDR1 SGHDT and CDR2 YYEEEE. CDR3 size: 16 residues. The V and J ends lost 2 bases and 4 bases, in that order; junction bases with no gene match: 9. CDR3 in amino acids: CASSLGPAGVADTQYF. As DNA, the CDR3 is TGTGCCAGCAGCTTAGGACCAGCGGGAGTAGCAGATACGCAGTATTTT.

The genes are TRBV5-1 and TRBJ2-1; D might be TRBD1 (6 bases). CDR3 length: 14 amino acids. Germline V gene lookup returns CDR1 SGHRS and CDR2 YFSETQ. Trimming shortened V by 1 base and J by 7 bases, and 12 bases separated the two germline ends. The chain's CDR3 is CASSLQATGNEQFF. CDR3 coding DNA: TGCGCCAGCAGCTTGCAGGCAACAGGGAATGAGCAGTTCTTC.

The table lists this clonotype with a few counts. This chain links TRBV7-2 with TRBJ2-1; D not certain. The CDR3 is made up of 15 amino acids. Germline CDR1 SGHTA, CDR2 FQGNSA. Trimming took off 6 bases at V and 2 bases at J, with 14 bases between the two ends. The CDR3 nucleotides are TGTGCCAGCAGTTTCCCGGGCGGAACCTACAATGAGCAGTTCTTC. It yields the protein CASSFPGGTYNEQFF. Looking up the rest from reference TRBV7-2 and TRBJ2-1 gives the full variable domain: GAGVSQSPSNKVTEKGKDVELRCDPISGHTALYWYRQSLGQGLEFLIYFQGNSAPDKSGLPSDRFSAERTGGSVSTLTIQRTQQEDSAVYLCASSFPGGTYNEQFFGPGTRLTVL.

This clonotype has only a few counts. The chain recombines TRBV7-2 with TRBJ2-4, with 10 bases aligning to TRBD1. The CDR3 has 17 residues. Losses at the gene ends were 3 bases for V and 1 base for J; bases not matched to a gene: 6. The germline V gene encodes CDR1 SGHTA and CDR2 FQGNSA. The CDR3 DNA reads as TGTGCCAGCAGCTTGACAGGGGGCAGATTTGCCAAAAACATTCAGTACTTC. Its translation is CASSLTGGRFAKNIQYF.

The gene calls are TRBV5-1 and TRBJ2-7; unclear D gene. CDR1 is SGHRS and CDR2 is YFSETQ in the germline V gene. The CDR3 is 17 amino acids. The ends were cut back, 0 bases at V and 2 bases at J, with 18 bases in the middle. CDR3 in amino acids: CASSLGVRTISTYEQYF. The CDR3, as DNA: TGCGCCAGCAGCTTGGGGGTCCGGACCATTTCGACCTACGAGCAGTACTTC.

This chain connects TRBV9 to TRBJ2-5; TRBD1 is a possible D gene (6 bases). TRBJ2-7 matches the DNA end more closely, so the J call is doubtful. CDR3 length: 15 amino acids. CDR1 SGDLS and CDR2 YYNGEE come from the germline V gene. CDR3 in DNA: TGTGCCAGCAGCGTAAGGGGGAACGGGGACGCCGAGCAGTACTTC. Its translation: CASSVRGNGDAEQYF.

This chain links TRBV10-3 with TRBJ2-1; the D is unclear. The CDR3 is made up of 12 amino acids. With 10 bases removed from V and 0 bases from J, the gap between germline ends came to 7 bases. From germline, CDR1 is ENHRY and CDR2 SYGVKD. The CDR3 sequence is CASADSYNEQFF. The DNA for the CDR3 is TGTGCCAGCGCAGACTCCTACAATGAGCAGTTCTTC.

This clonotype has only a few counts. The chain links TRBV4-2 to TRBJ2-3; possibly TRBD2 for D (6 bases). Germline V gives CDR1 LGHNA, CDR2 YNFKEQ. V lost 0 bases and J lost 0, with 7 bases in between. The CDR3 extends over 15 amino acids. CDR3 sequence reads: CASSQERGSTDTQYF. The CDR3 nucleotides read TGTGCCAGCAGCCAAGAACGGGGGAGCACAGATACGCAGTATTTT.